A selection of T cell receptor beta chains follows, all from one sample in a study of blood T cells in healthy people across ages. TCRdb ran MiXCR on the 5' RACE reads and lists one entry per CDR3 protein. The sample contains about 1,400,000 distinct CDR3 sequences, around 59% of which appear only once. Sequences were obtained from blood. These receptors were taken from a man aged 18-30 years in good health. Both conserved end residues are part of each CDR3. D genes are given only for firm matches. Size tells how often a clone was seen (once, few, many) or the class of an expanded clone, and some rows leave it out.

j_call d_call clone_size v_call cdr3_nt cdr3_aa
TRBJ2-3 - once TRBV20-1 TGCAGTGCTAGGTCTGGACTGTTCACAGATACGCAGTATTTT CSARSGLFTDTQYF
TRBJ2-7 TRBD1 - TRBV6-5 TGTGCCAGCAGTTACTCTATACTCGCAGGGGGTAATGCCTACGAGCAGTACTTC CASSYSILAGGNAYEQYF
TRBJ1-2 - - TRBV27 TGTGCCAGCAGTTTATTAGCAGGGGCGTCAACTAACTATGGCTACACCTTC CASSLLAGASTNYGYTF
TRBJ2-1 TRBD1 - TRBV2 TGTGCCAGCAGCCCGGACAGGGGGCATTGGAATGAGCAGTTCTTC CASSPDRGHWNEQFF
TRBJ1-4 - few TRBV29-1 TGCAGCGTTGAAGGGACCTCGGGCGGGGGTGAAAAACTGTTTTTT CSVEGTSGGGEKLFF
TRBJ2-3 TRBD2 - TRBV20-1 TGCAGTGCTAGAAAGGGGACTAGCGGCACAGATACGCAGTATTTT CSARKGTSGTDTQYF
TRBJ1-1 TRBD1 - TRBV6-1 TGTGCCAGCAGTGATTACAGGGGTAACACTGAAGCTTTCTTT CASSDYRGNTEAFF
TRBJ2-1 - - TRBV3-1 TGTGCCAGCAGCCGCCCCAGGACAGAAAGGGTCTACAATGAGCAGTTCTTC CASSRPRTERVYNEQFF
TRBJ2-3 TRBD2 - TRBV5-1 TGCGCCAGCAGCTCTGGAGCCCCCTGGCGGGCGGGGGACACAGATACGCAGTATTTT CASSSGAPWRAGDTDTQYF
TRBJ1-2 - - TRBV27 TGTGCCAGCAGCCCACGGACTTTGCTGGGTGGCTACACCTTC CASSPRTLLGGYTF
TRBJ1-5 - - TRBV12-3/TRBV12-4 TGTGCCAGCAGTTTATCCTGGAGTCCTCAGGGGACGAGCAATCAGCCCCAGCATTTT CASSLSWSPQGTSNQPQHF
TRBJ2-3 - few TRBV20-1 TGCAGTGCCCCGTATTTACTCGCGACGATCAGCACAGATACGCAGTATTTT CSAPYLLATISTDTQYF
TRBJ1-4 - few TRBV7-6 TGTGCCAGCAGCCCGAGCGGGCCTAGAGAAAAACTGTTTTTT CASSPSGPREKLFF
TRBJ2-7 - - TRBV7-9 TGTGCCGAAGAGAGGGACATCAACTCCTACGAGCAGTACTTC CAEERDINSYEQYF
TRBJ2-2 - few TRBV29-1 TGCAGCGTCCCGGGACAAGACACCGGGGAGCTGTTTTTT CSVPGQDTGELFF
TRBJ1-3 - - TRBV29-1 TGCAGCGTTGAAAGGCAGGGCGCTGGAAACACCATATATTTT CSVERQGAGNTIYF
TRBJ2-5 - once TRBV3-1 TGTGCCAGCAGCATCCCCACGGGACTGTACCAAGAGACCCAGTACTTC CASSIPTGLYQETQYF
TRBJ1-1 - - TRBV24-1 TGTGCCTCATCTGACACTTTGAACACTGGAGCTTTCTTT CASSDTLNTGAFF
TRBJ2-7 TRBD1 once TRBV10-3 TGTGCCATCAGTGGGTTAGGACAGGCAGTGTCCTACGAGCAGTACTTC CAISGLGQAVSYEQYF
TRBJ2-7 - - TRBV6-5 TGTGCCAGCAGTTACTCTGACACCATCTACGAGCAGTACTTC CASSYSDTIYEQYF
TRBJ2-7 - - TRBV21-1 TGTGCCAGCAGCAAAGGTGCGGTAGCCCCCACGGCGTACGAGCAGTACTTC CASSKGAVAPTAYEQYF
TRBJ2-7 TRBD1 - TRBV12-3/TRBV12-4 TGCGCCAGCAGTCCCAAACAGGGGCTTCCCTACGAGCAGTACTTC CASSPKQGLPYEQYF
TRBJ1-2 - - TRBV6-6 TGTGCCAGCAGCACCGACCGCTCTAACTATGGCTACACCTTC CASSTDRSNYGYTF
TRBJ2-3 - - TRBV20-1 TGCAGTGCTAGATGGGGACCAGATACGCAGTATTTT CSARWGPDTQYF
TRBJ1-5 - - TRBV12-3/TRBV12-4 TGTGCCAGCAGTTTAGGCGCTGGCCGTCAGCCCCAGCATTTT CASSLGAGRQPQHF
TRBJ1-2 - - TRBV6-1 TGTGCCAGCAGCCCGCGGGGGGAGAGGGGCTATGGCTACACCTTC CASSPRGERGYGYTF
TRBJ2-3 - - TRBV3-1 TGTGCCAGCAGCCAATACCTCAGCCGAGATACGCAGTATTTT CASSQYLSRDTQYF
TRBJ2-3 TRBD2 - TRBV29-1 TGCAGCGCCCCGGGGACTAGCGGAGTCCCAGATACGCAGTATTTT CSAPGTSGVPDTQYF
TRBJ2-1 TRBD2 - TRBV7-9 TGTGCCAGCAGCGTAGAGGGACTAGCGGATGAGCAGTTCTTC CASSVEGLADEQFF
TRBJ1-1 TRBD1 - TRBV6-2/TRBV6-3 TGTGCCAGCAGTTACGATGGGACAGGGTATGAAGTGAACACTGAAGCTTTCTTT CASSYDGTGYEVNTEAFF
TRBJ2-1 TRBD2 - TRBV14 TGTGCCAGCAGCCAAGGAATTTTAGGACTAGCGGCCTACAATGAGCAGTTCTTC CASSQGILGLAAYNEQFF
TRBJ2-7 - few TRBV14 TGTGCCAGCAGTAGCAGGGTAGGCTACGAGCAGTACTTC CASSSRVGYEQYF
TRBJ2-7 - - TRBV9 TGTGCCAGCAGCGAGGGAGATGGGAGATCCGCCTACGAGCAGTACTTC CASSEGDGRSAYEQYF
TRBJ1-2 - - TRBV12-3/TRBV12-4 TGTGCCAGCAGTCAGGGTTACTATGGCTACACCTTC CASSQGYYGYTF
TRBJ2-7 - few TRBV7-6 TGTGCCAGCAGCTCATCCCTTGGCTACGAGCAGTACTTC CASSSSLGYEQYF
TRBJ2-7 TRBD2 - TRBV12-3/TRBV12-4 TGTGCCAGCAGTTTGCAGGGAGGGGTGTCCTACGAGCAGTACTTC CASSLQGGVSYEQYF
TRBJ2-4 - - TRBV6-5 TGTGCCAGCCAGCGGTACAATGAGCAGTACTTC CASQRYNEQYF
TRBJ2-1 TRBD2 once TRBV7-2 TGTGCCAGCAGCTCACTAGCGGCCCAATACAATGAGCAGTTCTTC CASSSLAAQYNEQFF
TRBJ2-7 - - TRBV6-5 TGTGCCATCGGACTAACGGCCTACGAGCAGTACTTC CAIGLTAYEQYF
TRBJ2-3 - - TRBV12-3/TRBV12-4 TGTGCCAGCAGTTTTCGGACGTACCAGAGCACAGATACGCAGTATTTT CASSFRTYQSTDTQYF
TRBJ1-2 TRBD1 - TRBV6-6 TGTGCCAGCAGTTACGAACAGGGGGCCCCTGGCTACACCTTC CASSYEQGAPGYTF
TRBJ2-7 - once TRBV2 TGTGCCAGCACCCTACTCAGGGGCGGGTACGAGCAGTACTTC CASTLLRGGYEQYF
TRBJ1-1 TRBD1 once TRBV15 TGTGCCACCAGCAGTCCTCAGGGGGCGGTTTACACTGAAGCTTTCTTT CATSSPQGAVYTEAFF
TRBJ2-5 - - TRBV28 TGTGCCAGCAGTTGGACACCCCGGGAGACCCAGTACTTC CASSWTPRETQYF
TRBJ2-7 - - TRBV3-1 TGTGCCAGCAGCCAAGAGGGACATGTCTACGAGCAGTACTTC CASSQEGHVYEQYF
TRBJ1-5 - - TRBV20-1 TGCAGTGCTCTCAGCCTTATGGGCAATCAGCCCCAGCATTTT CSALSLMGNQPQHF
TRBJ2-3 - - TRBV4-2 TGTGCCAGCAGCCACCAAAAATGTGGGGGGCCCCACACAGATACGCAGTATTTT CASSHQKCGGPHTDTQYF
TRBJ1-4 TRBD1 - TRBV25-1 TGTGCCAGCGAGACAGGGTTTCTTGAAAAACTGTTTTTT CASETGFLEKLFF
TRBJ2-2 TRBD1 - TRBV10-3 TGTGCCATCAGACAGGGGGCGAACACCGGGGAGCTGTTTTTT CAIRQGANTGELFF
TRBJ2-3 TRBD1 few TRBV29-1 TGCAGCGTTGGTGGGACAGTCACAGATACGCAGTATTTT CSVGGTVTDTQYF
TRBJ2-3 - few TRBV12-3/TRBV12-4 TGTGCCAGCCACAGGGTTACAGATACGCAGTATTTT CASHRVTDTQYF
TRBJ2-2 - - TRBV5-1 TGCGCCAGCCAAGCCCAGGGGAGCGGGGAGCTGTTTTTT CASQAQGSGELFF
TRBJ2-7 - - TRBV7-2 TGTGCCAGCAGCTTAGCGGGAAGGGACATATACTACGAGCAGTACTTC CASSLAGRDIYYEQYF
TRBJ2-7 - - TRBV12-3/TRBV12-4 TGTGCCAGCAGGGCCGGATACAATGAGCAGTACTTC CASRAGYNEQYF
TRBJ2-7 - many TRBV20-1 TGCAGTGCTAGGGCCTCGGTGGACTACGAGCAGTACTTC CSARASVDYEQYF
TRBJ1-5 - - TRBV4-1 TGCGCCAGCAGCCAAGATTGGGACCCGTCGGGCCGTCTTAATCAGCCCCAGCATTTT CASSQDWDPSGRLNQPQHF
TRBJ2-1 TRBD2 - TRBV3-1 TGTGCCAGCAGCTACCTAGCGGGTCACAATGAGCAGTTCTTC CASSYLAGHNEQFF
TRBJ2-1 - - TRBV7-6 TGTGCCAGCAGCGCTAGCGACCAAGAGACCCAGTTCTTC CASSASDQETQFF
TRBJ2-1 TRBD1 few TRBV20-1 TGCAGTGCTAGAGGGGACAGAGACTACAATGAGCAGTTCTTC CSARGDRDYNEQFF
TRBJ2-7 - few TRBV6-6 TGTGCCAGCAGTTACGAACAGGGTCTCAACGAGCAGTACTTC CASSYEQGLNEQYF